Listed below are T cell receptor beta chains from one sample, sequenced in a study of T cells after posttransplantation cyclophosphamide. Method: immunoSEQ multiplex PCR; TCRdb's copy keeps in-frame clones and lacks some. This sample carries under 50,000 clones, none of them present only once. The sequenced material came from PBMCs. Receptors were obtained from a man aged 40-49 years in good health, CMV-negative, and a related stem cell transplant donor. Each CDR3 is given with its conserved first and last residue. The D gene is left open where the match is weak. Where a row states a size, it is once, few, many or the class of an expanded clone; other rows omit it.

J gene,D gene,clone size,V gene,CDR3 DNA,CDR3 protein
TRBJ2-1,NA,NA,TRBV14,TGTGCCAGCAGCCCCTTCATACAGGGTGAGCAGTTCTTC,CASSPFIQGEQFF
TRBJ2-2,NA,many,TRBV5-4,TGTGCCAGCAGCTCCATAGACATCACCGGGGAGCTGTTTTTT,CASSSIDITGELFF
TRBJ1-1,NA,many,TRBV4-1,TGCGCCAGCAGCCGAAGTCAAGGGGATCCGGACACTGAAGCTTTCTTT,CASSRSQGDPDTEAFF
TRBJ1-3,NA,many,TRBV27,TGTGCCAGCAGTTTAGGAGTCTCTGGAAACACCATATATTTT,CASSLGVSGNTIYF
TRBJ2-2,NA,many,TRBV19,TGTGCCAGTAGTATGGTTGGAGGGTCCGGGGAGCTGTTTTTT,CASSMVGGSGELFF
TRBJ2-1,TRBD1,many,TRBV7-9,TGTGCCAGCAGCCTACCCGACAGGGGAAATGAGCAGTTCTTC,CASSLPDRGNEQFF
TRBJ2-7,TRBD2,many,TRBV11-3,TGTGCCAGCAGCCCTCGGACTAGCGGAATCTCCGAGCAGTACTTC,CASSPRTSGISEQYF
TRBJ2-7,NA,many,TRBV28,TGTGCCAGCAGCACTACAGGGATCAACGAGCAGTACTTC,CASSTTGINEQYF
TRBJ1-1,NA,many,TRBV28,TGTGCCAGCAGTCCGATACAGGGCCCGGTGAACACTGAAGCTTTCTTT,CASSPIQGPVNTEAFF
TRBJ1-4,NA,many,TRBV5-4,TGTGCCAGCAGCTTTTTGTCAGGTGCCGGAGGGTATGAAAAACTGTTTTTT,CASSFLSGAGGYEKLFF
TRBJ2-7,NA,many,TRBV6-5,TGTGCCAGCAGTTACTCGAGAGCGCGACCGTCCTACGAGCAGTACTTC,CASSYSRARPSYEQYF
TRBJ1-6,TRBD1,NA,TRBV6-5,TGTGCCAGCAGGTACCGGGACAGATATAATTCACCCCTCCACTTT,CASRYRDRYNSPLHF
TRBJ2-1,TRBD1,many,TRBV5-4,TGTGCCAGCAGCCCGACAGGGGGTTCCTACAATGAGCAGTTCTTC,CASSPTGGSYNEQFF